This TCR beta chain was observed in a study of blood T cell repertoires in COVID-19 (dated by TCRdb to 2019 to 2021). Looking at the study overall: The collaborator samples originated in the United States, Italy and Spain and spanned the acute and convalescent phases of COVID-19. HLA class I and class II types, where available, came from metadata supplied by the sample provider rather than from assay-based typing. The samples were drawn from two sources: the first 160 participants of the ongoing ImmuneRACE study, and approximately 1,300 subjects contributed by 6 global collaborators. A freely available public database, intended as a resource for researchers studying the immune response to SARS-CoV-2, is where the repertoires were released. The material from the prospective study consisted of cDNA or gDNA derived from T cells, B-cell-depleted T cells, or PBMCs. Deeply sampled blood TCRbeta repertoires from subjects exposed to, actively infected with, or recovered from COVID-19 were included in the dataset. The sample metadata nearly always contained a de-identified subject ID, COVID-19 status, age in years and sex.

Points on this clone: Its antigen specificity is not known. Base quality data are lacking; no much larger clone is found one base away.

Collaborating institutions collected whole blood in K2EDTA tubes following their own protocols. For TCRbeta analysis, collaborators shipped samples in one of three forms: frozen whole blood, isolated PBMCs, or DNA extracted from either of those sample types. Paper-wide results and their limitations: Clinical and demographic metadata were provided uncurated, with the amount varying by source and participant.

The immunoSEQ Assay, a bias-controlled multiplex PCR, was used to amplify TCRbeta CDR3 regions from genomic DNA. The original pipeline was this. Within the assay, amplification of reference gene primers was used to estimate how many nucleated cells each sample contained. Sequence reads were collapsed and filtered to measure the absolute abundance of every unique TCRbeta CDR3 rearrangement. For each sample, productive Simpson clonality was calculated as the square root of Simpson's diversity index over productive rearrangements. TCRdb took this table from immuneACCESS and kept in-frame rearrangements with V and J called. Such tables lack part of the clones; where checked against another copy, unresolved V genes explain under half of the gap, and the rest is unexplained. Clone size and the V and J calls come from that table; the DNA yielded D and trimming. A total of more than 80,000 clones appear in this sample, 65% to 85% of them only once. The ten largest clones capture roughly a third of the sample.

This TCR was sampled from an elderly woman with active or convalescent COVID-19. The sequencing input was peripheral blood.

The DNA is as follows: TGTGCCAGTAGTATTGTCCAGGGGCGGCAAGAGACCCAGTACTTC. It translates as CASSIVQGRQETQYF. The chain is encoded by TRBV19 joined to TRBJ2-5; TRBD1 is perhaps the D gene, given 6 matching bases. Measured from the cysteine to the phenylalanine, the CDR3 is 15 residues long. Solely the CDR3 DNA is kept, with 45 bases framed from the first base. V is cut by 3 bases and J by 2 bases, and the space between the germline ends is 13 bases. In the germline V gene (reference sequence), CDR1 corresponds to LNHDA and CDR2 to SQIVND.